This T cell receptor (beta chain) was found in a study of shared clonotypes between healthy human individuals (TCRdb year 2020). About the study as a whole: The cohort included a few men and a couple of women between 18 and 49 years of age. For each donor, three plates each were used for CD4 naive and CD4 memory, two plates were used for CD8 naive, and one plate was used for CD8 memory. To estimate repertoire size and how much clonotype sharing occurs between individuals, the study deeply sequenced the blood TCR repertoires of 4 to 6 healthy adults. Libraries were prepared and TCR repertoires were sequenced by different laboratories using diverse techniques, in order to increase sequencing depth and limit assay-specific biases. Per donor, leukapheresis produced somewhere between about 0.85 and 8.9 billion PBMCs. The paper as a whole reports these results and caveats: Clonotypes shared by all four sorted-subset donors showed higher generation probabilities than non-shared clonotypes. Naive subsets generally had larger estimated clonotype richness than memory subsets. Because the study included only a small number of donors, the genetic and exposure-history diversity represented was limited. Pairwise subsampling indicated that sequencing depth was expected to affect the degree of clonotype sharing among donors. Incomplete sequencing was indicated by rarefaction of sorted-subset datasets, despite the large sequencing depth. Sampling was restricted to blood, and TCR repertoires in tissue are likely to differ from TCR repertoires in blood. When a few donors were compared, the shared fraction of clonotypes was around 4.6% for naive CD4, approximately 3.3% for naive CD8, 2.3% for memory CD4, and 0.35% to 0.4% for memory CD8.

A remark on this clone: Which antigen it targets is not known. There are no base qualities to consult, and no much larger clone falls within one base.

The germline V gene specifies SGHDN as CDR1 and FVKESK as CDR2. V gives up 1 base and J gives up 2 bases, and the segment between their germline ends measures 13 bases. Including cysteine and phenylalanine, the CDR3 has 16 amino acids. The DNA shown is the 48-base CDR3, in frame from base 1. Donors were healthy HIV-negative adults with no recently reported acute infections or vaccinations. All donors were Caucasian adults living in Nashville, Tennessee, USA. CD4+ T cells were enriched by magnetic negative selection, after which naive cells were positively selected on CD45RA and the negative fraction was taken as the memory subset. After blood collection by leukapheresis, PBMCs were isolated using Ficoll-Histopaque density gradient centrifugation and then cryopreserved in the vapor phase of liquid nitrogen. Analytical flow cytometry was used to check the purity and quantity of each magnetically sorted T cell population. Each sorted fraction had its genomic DNA isolated and then quantified by UV absorbance on a Nanodrop 2000c.

Using the deep immunoSEQ assay, multiplex PCR amplified TCR CDR3 regions from genomic DNA. Extracted genomic DNA from each cell subset was spread evenly across all wells of several immunoSEQ 96-well plates, with each plate serving as a replicate. For sorted subsets, 200 to 250 ng of genomic DNA, equivalent to 25,000 to 35,000 T cell genomes, went into each replicate PCR. Purified libraries were measured with a Qubit 3.0 fluorometer, size-checked on a Bioanalyzer 2100, and measured again with the KAPA Library Quantification kit. Every immunoSEQ 96-well plate was sequenced on a dedicated single-read 150-cycle Illumina NextSeq 550 flow cell. The published analysis was carried out like this. Because the immunoSEQ output included only junctional sequences and no quality scores, the filtering could not be the same as the filtering used for full-length reads. To assign V/J genes and CDR3, sequences were annotated against IMGT germline references using PyIR, a Python wrapper for IgBLAST v1.9. Reads were removed for weak V/J assignments (E-value above 1e-6), missing CDR3, stop codons, out-of-frame junctions, or ambiguous translated residues. V3J clonotypes were defined as sequences sharing the same inferred V gene, J gene, and CDR3 amino acid sequence. To compute the percentage overlap between repertoires, the number of shared unique clonotypes was divided by the size of the smaller repertoire. Richness of each repertoire was evaluated using RTK rarefaction, the Chao1 estimator, and Recon v2.1 estimates of unobserved clonotypes. Generation probabilities were computed with OLGA for all TCRbeta clonotypes obtained by the gDNA method from several donors. TCRdb took this table from immuneACCESS and kept in-frame rearrangements with V and J called. Such tables lack part of the clones; where checked against another copy, unresolved V genes explain under half of the gap, and the rest is unexplained. Clone size and the V and J calls come from that table; the DNA yielded D and trimming. The sample table shows approximately 1,000,000 clones, and approximately 80% are seen once. 0.5% to 0.6% of the sample belongs to the ten largest clones.

The sample consisted of memory CD4+ T cells from PBMCs. The cell subset or site label for this specimen denotes: CD45RA-negative fraction. The chain is made from TRBV14 and TRBJ2-3; no D gene call is confident. The clonotype comes from a man between 18 and 35 years old in good health. Some clones in this sample may be carry-over from other donors' samples. The bases are TGTGCCAGCAGCCAAGGTCTCAGGTGGTTCACAGATACGCAGTATTTT. Its protein product is CASSQGLRWFTDTQYF.